This TCR beta chain was identified in a study of T-cell memory formation after mild COVID-19. Trimming pared 4 bases from V and 0 bases from J, leaving 10 bases between. CDR3 size: 13 residues. Looked up from germline, CDR1 is SQVTM and CDR2 is ANQGSEA. MiXCR, run by TCRdb on the 5' RACE reads, gives a single entry per CDR3 protein. The repertoire holds 300,000 to 400,000 distinct CDR3 sequences, with around 21% as singletons. Notes on the study in general: Contracting clones, day 15 to 85, had balanced CD4/CD8, and later expanders favored CD4+. Some responding clones appeared in pre-infection memory, suggesting cross-reactive memory joined. Among clones peaking at day 37 in the second wave, SARS-CoV-2 specificity remained unconfirmed.

Only a few counts were recorded for this clonotype. No antigen is known for it. The TCR was taken from an adult woman who had mild COVID-19 (a few samples of this study predate the infection). Cell type and time point are not known. Material for sequencing was PBMCs or a T cell subset sorted from them (not recorded which). The genes are TRBV29-1 and TRBJ2-7, with TRBD1 as a possible D gene (6 bases). CDR3 DNA sequence: TGCAGCGTTGTGGGGGCCCCCTCCTACGAGCAGTACTTC. Protein product: CSVVGAPSYEQYF.